The rows below give T cell receptor beta chains drawn from one sample of a study of cytomegalovirus exposure and HLA in healthy donors. Repertoires were generated with immunoSEQ multiplex PCR, while TCRdb's copy carries only in-frame clones and drops some. The sample includes 85,000 to 120,000 clones, roughly 76% of them seen just once. Sequencing was carried out using PBMCs. The receptors stem from a woman in her forties or fifties in good health and CMV-seropositive. Each CDR3 is given with its conserved first and last residue.

TRBV7-9	TRBJ1-2	CASSSDREPPQSGYTF
TRBV7-7	TRBJ1-1	CASSLRANTEAFF
TRBV19	TRBJ2-3	CASSTSGTSLGDTQYF
TRBV28	TRBJ1-2	CASLQWYSQRYGYTF
TRBV15	TRBJ1-6	CATSDFGQFSPLHF
TRBV7-9	TRBJ1-5	CASSLGGQGFVGLGQPQHF
TRBV7-3	TRBJ2-1	CASSLIAGSFNNEQFF
TRBV4-3	TRBJ1-5	CASSQGVRQGSQPQHF
TRBV5-1	TRBJ2-5	CASSLASTSGSQETQYF
TRBV4-1	TRBJ2-3	CASSQEGADTQYF
TRBV6-5	TRBJ1-6	CASRDRVYNSPLHF
TRBV14	TRBJ2-5	CASSQVNRQTQYF
TRBV6-1	TRBJ2-1	CASSAVTSGGAVQFF
TRBV4-1	TRBJ1-5	CASSPGLLSNQPQHF
TRBV9	TRBJ2-2	CASSVRPAGNSGELFF
TRBV11-2	TRBJ1-2	CASSLVRRTTNYGYTF
TRBV6-6	TRBJ1-2	CASSRGLGALNYGYTF
TRBV28	TRBJ1-2	CASSSFSGNYGYTF
TRBV5-1	TRBJ2-7	CASSLVGGYEQYF
TRBV28	TRBJ1-2	CASSSPGDSFISGYTF
TRBV9	TRBJ1-5	CASSVGPGRQYNQPQHF
TRBV4-2	TRBJ1-1	CASSQDRTGGRIEAFF
TRBV10-1	TRBJ2-1	CASSDPRLAGDLAGEQFF
TRBV7-2	TRBJ2-7	CASSASSYEQYF